The following is a T cell receptor beta chain sequence with its context. The data are from a study of T cell responses to AZD1222 COVID-19 vaccine. TCRdb keeps only in-frame clones here, not all; method: immunoSEQ multiplex PCR. The sample lists about 180,000 clones; around 90% were seen once. V lost 0 bases, J lost 6 bases, and 14 bases lay in between. The CDR3 is 15 amino acids. The germline V gene has CDR1 SGDLS and CDR2 YYNGEE. This TCR came from an adult who received the AZD1222 COVID-19 vaccine. The starting material was peripheral blood, obtained 28 days after the second AZD1222 dose. The J gene is TRBJ2-3, the V gene TRBV9; the D call may be TRBD1 or TRBD2 (5 bases each). The CDR3 spells CASSVVEWGGDTQYF. The DNA for the CDR3 is TGTGCCAGCAGCGTAGTGGAGTGGGGCGGGGATACGCAGTATTTT. The full variable domain, completed using reference TRBV9 and TRBJ2-3, is DSGVTQTPKHLITATGQRVTLRCSPRSGDLSVYWYQQSLDQGLQFLIQYYNGEERAKGNILERFSAQQFPDLHSELNLSSLELGDSALYFCASSVVEWGGDTQYFGPGTRLTVL.